A single sample is the source of the 8 T cell receptor beta chains below, sequenced in a study of blood T cell repertoires in COVID-19. Assay: immunoSEQ multiplex PCR; the TCRdb copy retains only in-frame clones and omits some. The table has under 250,000 clones, roughly 85% seen once. Sequenced material: peripheral blood. The receptors come from a man aged 45 to 65 with COVID-19, enrolled during active disease.

The chain employs TRBV2 and TRBJ2-3; D is unclear. CDR1 SNHLY and CDR2 FYNNEI come from the germline V gene. The V and J ends lost 4 bases and 0 bases respectively, with 11 bases between them. This CDR3 comprises 15 residues. The DNA of the CDR3 is TGTGCCAGCAGTGTAGAGACATCTAGCACAGATACGCAGTATTTT. Translating it yields CASSVETSSTDTQYF.

The gene calls are TRBV3-1 (or the pseudogene TRBV3-2) and TRBJ1-2; maybe TRBD1 (5 bases). Trimming took 4 bases from V and 1 from J, leaving 13 bases between them. The CDR3 totals 15 residues. Germline lookup yields CDR1 LGHDT and CDR2 YNNKEL (reference sequence). CDR3 in DNA: TGTGCCAGCAGCCCCTTGGGGCAGATTAACTATGGCTACACCTTC. Amino acid sequence: CASSPLGQINYGYTF.

The chain combines TRBV6-5 with TRBJ1-1; possibly TRBD1 for D (5 bases). The V and J ends lost 6 bases and 1 base respectively, with 15 bases between them. Germline CDR1 reads MNHEY; CDR2 reads SVGAGI. The CDR3 runs 15 residues. For the CDR3, the DNA is TGTGCCAGCAGCTATACAGGAAGGAGGAACACTGAAGCTTTCTTT. As protein: CASSYTGRRNTEAFF.

V and J are TRBV7-2 and TRBJ2-3, with TRBD2 matching 9 bases. Trimming removed 5 bases from V and 4 bases from J; junction bases left unmatched: 7. Germline CDR1 and CDR2: SGHTA and FQGNSA. The CDR3 runs to 15 residues. The CDR3 DNA follows: TGTGCCAGCAGCCCTACGGGCGGGGGGGCAGATACGCAGTATTTT. Its protein is CASSPTGGGADTQYF.

The chain recombines TRBV27 with TRBJ2-5; TRBD2 matches 7 bases. The V segment lost 2 bases and the J segment 0 bases; nucleotides outside the gene matches: 3. The CDR3 is made up of 15 amino acids. CDR1 is MNHEY and CDR2 is SMNVEV in the germline V gene (reference sequence). CDR3 sequence (DNA): TGTGCCAGCAGTTTACAGGGACTACACCAAGAGACCCAGTACTTC. Encoded protein: CASSLQGLHQETQYF.

V and J are TRBV24-1 and TRBJ1-2, with 7 bases identical to TRBD1. There are 15 residues in the CDR3. Losses at the gene ends were 4 bases for V and 2 bases for J; bases not matched to a gene: 6. Per germline, CDR1 KGHDR and CDR2 SFDVKD. The CDR3 reads CATSDPGQENYGYTF. DNA for the CDR3: TGTGCCACCAGTGACCCTGGACAGGAAAACTATGGCTACACCTTC.

The rearrangement joins TRBV6-5 to TRBJ2-5; no clear D. Germline values: CDR1 MNHEY, CDR2 SVGAGI. With 7 bases removed from V and 4 bases from J, the gap between germline ends came to 13 bases. The CDR3 covers 13 residues. The CDR3 coding sequence is TGTGCCAGCACCCGAGCAGGCATAGAGACCCAGTACTTC. Its translation is CASTRAGIETQYF.

This clone was seen just once. The CDR3 reads CASSVGDGTGGVYEQYF. The DNA of the CDR3 is TGTGCCAGCAGCGTAGGAGACGGGACAGGGGGAGTCTACGAGCAGTACTTC. The chain couples TRBV9 to TRBJ2-7; 11 bases fit TRBD1. The junction had 8 bases not matched to a gene; V was cut back by 0 bases and J by 3 bases. Germline-derived CDR1 and CDR2 are SGDLS and YYNGEE. The CDR3 spans 17 residues.